This entry is about one TCR beta chain. Trimming at V came to 5 bases and at J to 1 base, leaving 2 bases not matched to a gene. The germline CDR1 and CDR2 sequences are MNHNY and SVGAGI (reference sequence). This CDR3 is built from 15 residues. RNA, at about 0.45 to 1 ug, was reverse transcribed with random hexamers. The method of amplification for TCR beta CDR3 was immunoSEQ multiplex PCR, covering 54 Vbeta and 13 Jbeta. From the immunoSEQ multiplex PCR reads, TCRdb called clonotypes with MiXCR, one entry per CDR3 protein. The sample holds around 120,000 distinct CDR3 sequences, roughly 94% seen once. The sample is drawn from a study of CD8 T cells in Susac syndrome. Sequencing of TCR beta drew on CD8+ and CD4+ T cells from blood. The study used treatment-naive patients who had stable or active relapsing-remitting disease as multiple sclerosis controls. Negative isolation yielded CD4+ and CD8+ T cells, and FACS enriched TEMRA cells.

This sequence originates from a human donor with multiple sclerosis. Source material: CD4+ T cells from PBMCs. The rearrangement joins TRBV6-6 to TRBJ2-4; TRBD1 matches at 10 bases. The CDR3, as DNA: TGTGCCAGCAGTACGGGACAGGGGGCCAAAAACATTCAGTACTTC. This gives the protein CASSTGQGAKNIQYF.